This TCR beta chain was obtained from a study of blood T cell repertoires in COVID-19 (dated by TCRdb to 2019 to 2021). A note on the overall study: Samples from collaborators originated in the United States, Italy and Spain and spanned both the acute and convalescent phases of COVID-19. The prospective study material was composed of cDNA or gDNA derived from T cells, B-cell-depleted T cells, or PBMCs. The sample metadata nearly always contained a de-identified subject ID, COVID-19 status, age in years and sex. Where available, HLA class I and class II types were taken from metadata supplied by the sample provider and were not determined by assay-based typing. The samples were drawn from the first 160 participants of the ongoing ImmuneRACE study and from 1,254 subjects provided by 6 global collaborators. Subjects who had been exposed to COVID-19, were actively infected with it, or had recovered from it provided the deeply sampled blood TCRbeta repertoires that made up the dataset. The repertoires were released in a freely available public database intended as a resource for research on the immune response to SARS-CoV-2. Beyond this particular receptor, the publication reports: The quantity of clinical and demographic metadata differed by source and by participant and was supplied without curation.

At one collaborating source in Seattle, patients were enrolled during active infection and were followed longitudinally through the course of disease. Each collaborating institution followed its own protocols to collect whole blood in K2EDTA tubes. For TCRbeta analysis, collaborators shipped samples as frozen whole blood, isolated PBMCs, or DNA extracted from either of those sample types. TCRbeta CDR3 regions were amplified from genomic DNA using the immunoSEQ Assay, a bias-controlled multiplex PCR. In the authors' own workflow: The number of nucleated cells in each sample was estimated from the amplification of reference gene primers within the assay. To quantify the absolute abundance of each unique TCRbeta CDR3 rearrangement, sequence reads were collapsed and filtered. For each sample, productive Simpson clonality was calculated as the square root of Simpson's diversity index over productive rearrangements. The source is immuneACCESS, and TCRdb retained only in-frame sequences with V and J called. Part of the clones is not carried over; for the studies checked, unresolved V genes explain less than half of this, and the remainder is unexplained. The V and J calls and the clone size are those of that table, but D and trimming were determined from the DNA. The sample data list about 55,000 clones, and approximately 88% of these were observed just once. Roughly 3.6% of the sample comes from the top ten.

To note about this clone: The antigen it binds to is not known. No base quality information exists; no much larger clone differs at one position.

Trimming at the junction amounts to 5 bases on V and 6 bases on J, and the germline ends lie 17 bases apart. The CDR3 runs 15 residues from the cysteine to the phenylalanine. Only the CDR3 region is kept as DNA, spanning 45 bases read in frame from base 1. From the germline V gene, CDR1 is SNHLY and CDR2 is FYNNEI. This receptor was identified in a man aged 35 to 55 with COVID-19, enrolled during active disease. Source material: peripheral blood. The V and J genes are TRBV2 and TRBJ1-5; the D gene cannot be named for sure. The CDR3 region has the sequence CASSLDTEGAQPQHF. The DNA sequence is given as TGTGCCAGCAGTCTTGACACTGAAGGTGCTCAGCCCCAGCATTTT.